The 6 T cell receptor beta chains reported below all come from one sample, sequenced in a study of T cell repertoires in cytomegalovirus infection. One entry per CDR3 protein, called by TCRdb with MiXCR from the reads. The sample yields tens of thousands of distinct CDR3 sequences, 4% seen once. The sequenced sample consisted of PBMCs. These receptors all come from a human donor in good health (CMV status not recorded). Some clones in this sample may be carry-over from other donors' samples.

This clonotype was detected many times. This rearrangement joins TRBV7-2 to TRBJ1-5; no definite D call. The germline V gene encodes CDR1 SGHTA and CDR2 FQGNSA. V gave up 1 base and J gave up 3 bases, with 10 bases separating them. The CDR3 is 15 amino acids. The CDR3 protein is CASSLVIGPNQPQHF. The DNA of the CDR3 is TGTGCCAGCAGCTTAGTAATAGGTCCCAATCAGCCCCAGCATTTT.

Turning to this clonotype: Being one base from a much bigger clone, this may be a read error. The J gene is TRBJ1-1, the V gene TRBV20-1; no definite D call. Germline assignment: CDR1 DFQATT and CDR2 SNEGSKA (reference sequence). The CDR3 totals 13 residues. Trimming cost V 1 base and J 6 bases, with 12 bases left between them. The CDR3 is CSARVGPSAEAFF. The CDR3 region has the DNA TGCAGTGCTAGAGTAGGACCAAGCGCTGAAGCTTTCTTT.

The J gene is TRBJ2-7, the V gene TRBV7-4; D possibly corresponds to TRBD1 (6 bases). The CDR3 is 14 amino acids. Germline CDR1 reads SGHVT; CDR2 reads SQSDAQ. V was trimmed by 3 bases and J by 2 bases, leaving 11 bases between them. The CDR3 sequence is CASSFPGQAYEQYF. The CDR3 DNA sequence: TGTGCCAGCAGCTTTCCGGGACAAGCCTACGAGCAGTACTTC.

There are many counts of this clonotype. This chain uses TRBV7-2 with TRBJ1-2; 7 positions agree with TRBD1. CDR3 length: 12 residues. CDR1 SGHTA and CDR2 FQGNSA come from the germline V gene. J lost 10 bases, V lost 5 bases, and 7 bases had no gene match. The CDR3 coding sequence is TGTGCCAGCAGCACCCGACAGGGTACCTACACCTTC. Its protein is CASSTRQGTYTF.

This clonotype was recorded many times. This chain links TRBV7-2 with TRBJ1-5; TRBD1 is a possible D gene (6 bases). This CDR3 is 15 amino acids long. Germline V CDR1 and CDR2: SGHTA, FQGNSA. The V and J ends lost 3 bases and 0 bases respectively, with 9 bases between them. The chain's CDR3 is CASSFDRNSNQPQHF. The CDR3 bases are TGTGCCAGCAGCTTTGACAGGAATAGCAATCAGCCCCAGCATTTT.

At least ten counts were recorded for this clonotype. The genes are TRBV6-2 or TRBV6-3 and TRBJ2-1, with unresolved D. Trimming pared 2 bases from V and 2 bases from J, leaving 4 bases between. The germline CDR1 and CDR2 sequences are MNHEY and SVGEGT. This CDR3 is built from 13 residues. The CDR3 loop is CASSYRTYNEQFF. The CDR3 region has the DNA TGTGCCAGCAGTTACCGGACCTACAATGAGCAGTTCTTC.